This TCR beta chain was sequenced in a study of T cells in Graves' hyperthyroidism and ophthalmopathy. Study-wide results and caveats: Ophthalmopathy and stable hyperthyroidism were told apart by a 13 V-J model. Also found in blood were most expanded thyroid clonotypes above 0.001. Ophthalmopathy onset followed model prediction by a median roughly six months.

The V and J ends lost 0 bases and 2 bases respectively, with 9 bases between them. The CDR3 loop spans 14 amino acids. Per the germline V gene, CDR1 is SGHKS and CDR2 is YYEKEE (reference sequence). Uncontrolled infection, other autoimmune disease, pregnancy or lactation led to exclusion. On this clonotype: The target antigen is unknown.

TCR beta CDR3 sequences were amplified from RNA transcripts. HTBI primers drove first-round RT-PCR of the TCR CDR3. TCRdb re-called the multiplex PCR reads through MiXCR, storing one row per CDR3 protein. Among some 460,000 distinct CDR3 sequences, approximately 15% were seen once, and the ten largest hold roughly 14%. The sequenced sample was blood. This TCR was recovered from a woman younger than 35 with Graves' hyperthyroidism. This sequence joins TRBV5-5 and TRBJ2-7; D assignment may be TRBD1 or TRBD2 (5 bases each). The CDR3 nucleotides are TGTGCCAGCAGCTTGGGGGACGCCACCTACGAGCAGTACTTC. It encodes CASSLGDATYEQYF.